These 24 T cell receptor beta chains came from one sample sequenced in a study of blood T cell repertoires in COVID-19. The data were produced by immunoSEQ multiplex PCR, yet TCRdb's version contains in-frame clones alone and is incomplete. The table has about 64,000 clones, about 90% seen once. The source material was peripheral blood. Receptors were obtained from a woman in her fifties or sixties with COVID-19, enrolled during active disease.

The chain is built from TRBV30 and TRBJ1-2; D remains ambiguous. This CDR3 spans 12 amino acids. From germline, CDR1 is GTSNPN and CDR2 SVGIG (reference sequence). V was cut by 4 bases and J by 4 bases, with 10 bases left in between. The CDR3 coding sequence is TGTGCCTGGACACCTCGGGGCTATGGCTACACCTTC. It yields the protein CAWTPRGYGYTF.

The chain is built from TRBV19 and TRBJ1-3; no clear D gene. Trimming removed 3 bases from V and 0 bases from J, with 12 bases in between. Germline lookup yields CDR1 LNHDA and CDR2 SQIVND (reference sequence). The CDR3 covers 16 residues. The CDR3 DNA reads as TGTGCCAGTAGTATTCCGGGGTTTGGCTCTGGAAACACCATATATTTT. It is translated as CASSIPGFGSGNTIYF.

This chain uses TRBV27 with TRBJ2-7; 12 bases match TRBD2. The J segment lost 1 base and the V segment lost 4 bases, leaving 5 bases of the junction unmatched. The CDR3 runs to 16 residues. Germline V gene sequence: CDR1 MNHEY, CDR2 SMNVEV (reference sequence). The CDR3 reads CASSSPTSGGSYEQYF. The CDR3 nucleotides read TGTGCCAGCAGTTCCCCGACTAGCGGGGGATCCTACGAGCAGTACTTC.

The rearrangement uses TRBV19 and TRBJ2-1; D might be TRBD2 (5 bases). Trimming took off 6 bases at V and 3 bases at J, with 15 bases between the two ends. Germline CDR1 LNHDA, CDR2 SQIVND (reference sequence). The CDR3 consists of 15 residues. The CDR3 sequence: CASSLLGSVYNEQFF. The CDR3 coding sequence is TGTGCCAGTAGCCTACTAGGAAGTGTCTACAATGAGCAGTTCTTC.

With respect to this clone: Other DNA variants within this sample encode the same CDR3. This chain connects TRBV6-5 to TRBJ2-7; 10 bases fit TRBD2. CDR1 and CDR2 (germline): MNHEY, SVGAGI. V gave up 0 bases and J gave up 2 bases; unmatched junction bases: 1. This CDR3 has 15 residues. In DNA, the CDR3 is TGTGCCAGCAGTTACTCCCTAGCGGGGGCCTACGAGCAGTACTTC. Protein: CASSYSLAGAYEQYF.

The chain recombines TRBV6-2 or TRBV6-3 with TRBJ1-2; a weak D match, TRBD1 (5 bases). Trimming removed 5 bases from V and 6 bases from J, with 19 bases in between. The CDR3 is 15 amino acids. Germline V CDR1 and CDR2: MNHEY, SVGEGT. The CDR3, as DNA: TGTGCCAGCAGTATCCGGGGGGGGATGCTCGATGGCTACACCTTC. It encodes CASSIRGGMLDGYTF.

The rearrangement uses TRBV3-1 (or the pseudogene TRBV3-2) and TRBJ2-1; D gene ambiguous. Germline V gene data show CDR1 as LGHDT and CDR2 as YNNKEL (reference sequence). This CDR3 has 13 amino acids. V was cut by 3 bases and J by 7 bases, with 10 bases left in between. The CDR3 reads CASSQVIENEQFF. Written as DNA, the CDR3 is TGTGCCAGCAGCCAGGTTATAGAGAATGAGCAGTTCTTC.

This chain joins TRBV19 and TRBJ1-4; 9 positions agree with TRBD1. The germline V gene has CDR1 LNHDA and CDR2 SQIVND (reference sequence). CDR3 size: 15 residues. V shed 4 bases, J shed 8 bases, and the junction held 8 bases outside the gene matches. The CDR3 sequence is CASSRRDRAEEKLFF. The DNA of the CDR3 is TGTGCCAGTAGTAGACGGGACAGGGCGGAGGAAAAACTGTTTTTT.

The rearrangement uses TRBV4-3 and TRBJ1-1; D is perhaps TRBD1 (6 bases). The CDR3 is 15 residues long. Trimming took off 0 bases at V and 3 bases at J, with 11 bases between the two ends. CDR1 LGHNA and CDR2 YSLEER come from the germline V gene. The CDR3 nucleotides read TGCGCCAGCAGCCAAGACCACAGGGCGGACACTGAAGCTTTCTTT. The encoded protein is CASSQDHRADTEAFF.

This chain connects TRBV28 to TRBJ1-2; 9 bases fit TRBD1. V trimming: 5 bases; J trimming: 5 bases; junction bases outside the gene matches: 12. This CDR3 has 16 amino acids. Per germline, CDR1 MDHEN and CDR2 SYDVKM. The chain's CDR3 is CASSPLQGAKGYGYTF. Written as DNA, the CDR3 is TGTGCCAGCAGTCCTCTACAGGGGGCGAAAGGGTATGGCTACACCTTC.

The CDR3 here is CASSRPGQGSTEAFF. The CDR3 DNA is TGCGCCAGCAGCCGACCCGGACAGGGCTCCACTGAAGCTTTCTTT. The genes are TRBV4-3 and TRBJ1-1; the match to TRBD1 covers 8 bases. V trimming: 4 bases; J trimming: 4 bases; junction bases outside the gene matches: 8. The CDR3 is made up of 15 amino acids. Germline V lookup: CDR1 LGHNA, CDR2 YSLEER.

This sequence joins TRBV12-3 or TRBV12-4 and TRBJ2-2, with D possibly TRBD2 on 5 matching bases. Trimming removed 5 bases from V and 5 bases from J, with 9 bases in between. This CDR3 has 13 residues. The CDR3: CASSPRETGELFF. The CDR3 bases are TGTGCCAGCAGTCCTCGGGAAACCGGGGAGCTGTTTTTT.

The chain's CDR3 is CASSPSGTSVSYEQYF. In DNA form, the CDR3 reads TGTGCCAGCAGCCCATCCGGGACTAGCGTCTCCTACGAGCAGTACTTC. This chain uses TRBV3-1 (or the pseudogene TRBV3-2) with TRBJ2-7; 10 nucleotides align to TRBD2. V dropped 4 bases and J dropped 0; count of bases not matched to a gene: 6. The germline V gene has CDR1 LGHDT and CDR2 YNNKEL (reference sequence). The CDR3 totals 16 residues.

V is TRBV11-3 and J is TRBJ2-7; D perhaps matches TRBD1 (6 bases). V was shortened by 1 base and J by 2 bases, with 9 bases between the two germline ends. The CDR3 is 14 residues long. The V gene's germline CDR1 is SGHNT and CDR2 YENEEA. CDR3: CASSLGGHPYEQYF. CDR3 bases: TGTGCCAGCAGCTTAGGGGGACACCCCTACGAGCAGTACTTC. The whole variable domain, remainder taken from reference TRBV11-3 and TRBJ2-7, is EAGVVQSPRYKIIEKKQPVAFWCNPISGHNTLYWYLQNLGQGPELLIRYENEEAVDDSQLPKDRFSAERLKGVDSTLKIQPAELGDSAVYLCASSLGGHPYEQYFGPGTRLTVT.

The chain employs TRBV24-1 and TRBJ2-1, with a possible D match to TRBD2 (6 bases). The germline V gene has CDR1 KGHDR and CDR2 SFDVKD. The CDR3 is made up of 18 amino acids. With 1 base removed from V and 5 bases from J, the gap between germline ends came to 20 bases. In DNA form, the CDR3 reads TGTGCCACCAGTGATTTACCCCCACTAGCCGAGGGTAACAATGAGCAGTTCTTC. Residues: CATSDLPPLAEGNNEQFF.

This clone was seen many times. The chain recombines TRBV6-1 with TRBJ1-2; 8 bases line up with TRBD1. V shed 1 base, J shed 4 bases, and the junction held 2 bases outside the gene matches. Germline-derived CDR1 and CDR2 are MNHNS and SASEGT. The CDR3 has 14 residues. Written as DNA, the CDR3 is TGTGCCAGCAGTGAAGGGACAGGGACCTATGGCTACACCTTC. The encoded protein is CASSEGTGTYGYTF.

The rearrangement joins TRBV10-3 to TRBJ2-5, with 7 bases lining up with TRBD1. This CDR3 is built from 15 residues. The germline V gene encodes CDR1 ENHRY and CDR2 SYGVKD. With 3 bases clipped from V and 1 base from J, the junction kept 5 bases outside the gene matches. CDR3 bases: TGTGCCATCAGTGAATCGGGACAGTCCCAAGAGACCCAGTACTTC. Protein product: CAISESGQSQETQYF.

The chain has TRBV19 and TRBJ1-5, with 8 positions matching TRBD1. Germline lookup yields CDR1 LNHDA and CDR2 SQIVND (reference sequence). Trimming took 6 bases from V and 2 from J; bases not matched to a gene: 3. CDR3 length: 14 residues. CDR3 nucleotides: TGTGCCAGTAGCGGACAGGGTGGCAATCAGCCCCAGCATTTT. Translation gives CASSGQGGNQPQHF.

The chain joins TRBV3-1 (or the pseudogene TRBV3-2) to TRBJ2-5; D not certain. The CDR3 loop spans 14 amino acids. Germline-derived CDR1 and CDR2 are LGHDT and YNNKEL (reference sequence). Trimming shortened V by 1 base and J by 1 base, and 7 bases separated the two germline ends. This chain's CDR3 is CASSQGSLQETQYF. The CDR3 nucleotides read TGTGCCAGCAGCCAAGGAAGCCTCCAAGAGACCCAGTACTTC.

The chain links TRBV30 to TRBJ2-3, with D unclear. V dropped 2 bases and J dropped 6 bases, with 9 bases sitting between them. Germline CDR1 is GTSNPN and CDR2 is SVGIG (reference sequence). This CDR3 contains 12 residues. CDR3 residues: CAWSPTSDTQYF. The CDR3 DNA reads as TGTGCCTGGAGTCCCACTTCCGATACGCAGTATTTT.

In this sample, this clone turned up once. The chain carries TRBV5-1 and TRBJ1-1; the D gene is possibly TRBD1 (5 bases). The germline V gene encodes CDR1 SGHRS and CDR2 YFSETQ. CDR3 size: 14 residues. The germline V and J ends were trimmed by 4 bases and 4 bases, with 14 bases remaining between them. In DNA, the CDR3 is TGCGCCAGCAGCCCCTCCTCAGGGTCCACTGAAGCTTTCTTT. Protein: CASSPSSGSTEAFF. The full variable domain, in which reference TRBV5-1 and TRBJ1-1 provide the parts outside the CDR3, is KAGVTQTPRYLIKTRGQQVTLSCSPISGHRSVSWYQQTPGQGLQFLFEYFSETQRNKGNFPGRFSGRQFSNSRSEMNVSTLELGDSALYLCASSPSSGSTEAFFGQGTRLTVV.

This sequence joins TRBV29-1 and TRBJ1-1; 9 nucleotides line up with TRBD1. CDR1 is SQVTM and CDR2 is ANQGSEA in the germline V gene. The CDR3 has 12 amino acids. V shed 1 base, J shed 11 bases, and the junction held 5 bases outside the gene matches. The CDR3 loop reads CSVEARTGDAFF. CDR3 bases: TGCAGCGTTGAAGCCAGGACAGGGGACGCTTTCTTT.

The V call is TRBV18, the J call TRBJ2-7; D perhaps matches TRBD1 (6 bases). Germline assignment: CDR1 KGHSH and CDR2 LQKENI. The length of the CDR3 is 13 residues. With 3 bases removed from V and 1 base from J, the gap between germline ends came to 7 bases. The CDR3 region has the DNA TGTGCCAGCTCACCTGGACAGTCCTACGAGCAGTACTTC. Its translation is CASSPGQSYEQYF.

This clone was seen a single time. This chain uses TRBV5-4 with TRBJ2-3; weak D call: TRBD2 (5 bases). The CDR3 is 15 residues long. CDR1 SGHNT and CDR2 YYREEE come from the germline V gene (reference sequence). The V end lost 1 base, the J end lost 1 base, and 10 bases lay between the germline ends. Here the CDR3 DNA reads TGTGCCAGCAGCTTGCAACTAGGAGGCACAGATACGCAGTATTTT. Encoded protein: CASSLQLGGTDTQYF.